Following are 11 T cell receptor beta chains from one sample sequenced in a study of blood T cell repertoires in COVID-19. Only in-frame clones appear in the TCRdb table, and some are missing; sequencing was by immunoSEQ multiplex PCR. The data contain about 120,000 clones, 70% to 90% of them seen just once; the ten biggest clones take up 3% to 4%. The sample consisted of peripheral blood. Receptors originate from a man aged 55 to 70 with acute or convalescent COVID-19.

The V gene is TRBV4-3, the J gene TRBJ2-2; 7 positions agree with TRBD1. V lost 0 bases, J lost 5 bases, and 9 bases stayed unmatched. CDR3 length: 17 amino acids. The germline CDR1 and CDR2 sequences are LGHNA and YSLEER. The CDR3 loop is CASSQDEGAWTTGELFF. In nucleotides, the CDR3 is TGCGCCAGCAGCCAAGATGAGGGGGCCTGGACAACCGGGGAGCTGTTTTTT.

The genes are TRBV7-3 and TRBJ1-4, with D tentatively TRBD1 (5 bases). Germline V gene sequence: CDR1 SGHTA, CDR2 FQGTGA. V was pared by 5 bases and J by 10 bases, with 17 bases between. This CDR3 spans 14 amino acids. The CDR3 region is CASSRNQGSGKLFF. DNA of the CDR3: TGTGCCAGCAGCCGTAACCAGGGCTCTGGAAAACTGTTTTTT.

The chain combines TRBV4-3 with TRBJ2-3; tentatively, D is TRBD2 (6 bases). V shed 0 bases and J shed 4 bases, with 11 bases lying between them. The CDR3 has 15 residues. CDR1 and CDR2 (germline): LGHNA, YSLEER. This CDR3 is CASSQEEGVSDTQYF. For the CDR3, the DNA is TGCGCCAGCAGCCAAGAGGAGGGAGTGTCAGATACGCAGTATTTT.

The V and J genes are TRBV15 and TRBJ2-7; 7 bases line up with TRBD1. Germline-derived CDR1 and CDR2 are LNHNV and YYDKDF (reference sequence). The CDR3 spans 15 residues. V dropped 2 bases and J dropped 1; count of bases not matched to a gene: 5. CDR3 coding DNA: TGTGCCACCAGCAGAACCCGGGACAGTTCCTACGAGCAGTACTTC. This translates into CATSRTRDSSYEQYF. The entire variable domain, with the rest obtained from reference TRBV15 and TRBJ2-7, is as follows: DAMVIQNPRYQVTQFGKPVTLSCSQTLNHNVMYWYQQKSSQAPKLLFHYYDKDFNNEADTPDNFQSRRPNTSFCFLDIRSPGLGDTAMYLCATSRTRDSSYEQYFGPGTRLTVT.

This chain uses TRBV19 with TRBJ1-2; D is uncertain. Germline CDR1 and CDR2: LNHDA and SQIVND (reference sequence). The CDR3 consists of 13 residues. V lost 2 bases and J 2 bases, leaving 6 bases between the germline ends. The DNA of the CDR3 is TGTGCCAGTAGTATAACTAAGAACTATGGCTACACCTTC. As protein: CASSITKNYGYTF.

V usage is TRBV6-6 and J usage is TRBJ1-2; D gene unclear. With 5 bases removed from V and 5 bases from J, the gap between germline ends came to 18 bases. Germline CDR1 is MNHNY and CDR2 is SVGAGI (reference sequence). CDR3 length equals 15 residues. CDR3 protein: CASSTGRGVGYGYTF. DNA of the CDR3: TGTGCCAGCAGTACGGGTCGGGGAGTAGGTTATGGCTACACCTTC.

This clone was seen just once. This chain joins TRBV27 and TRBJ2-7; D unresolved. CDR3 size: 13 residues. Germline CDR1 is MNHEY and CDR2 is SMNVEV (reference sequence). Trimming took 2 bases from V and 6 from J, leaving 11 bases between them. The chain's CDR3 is CASSLGPFVEQYF. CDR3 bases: TGTGCCAGCAGTTTAGGGCCTTTCGTCGAGCAGTACTTC.

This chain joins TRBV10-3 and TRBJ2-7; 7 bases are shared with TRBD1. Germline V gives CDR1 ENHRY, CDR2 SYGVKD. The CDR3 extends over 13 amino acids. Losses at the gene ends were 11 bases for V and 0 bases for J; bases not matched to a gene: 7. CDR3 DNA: TGTGCCGCGAATCGGGACAGCTCCTACGAGCAGTACTTC. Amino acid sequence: CAANRDSSYEQYF.

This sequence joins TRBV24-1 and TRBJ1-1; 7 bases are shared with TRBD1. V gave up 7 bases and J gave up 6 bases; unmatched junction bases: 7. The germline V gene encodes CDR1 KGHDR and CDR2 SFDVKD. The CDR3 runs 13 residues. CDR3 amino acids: CATSRDSTSEAFF. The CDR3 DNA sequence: TGTGCCACCAGCCGGGACAGCACTTCTGAAGCTTTCTTT.

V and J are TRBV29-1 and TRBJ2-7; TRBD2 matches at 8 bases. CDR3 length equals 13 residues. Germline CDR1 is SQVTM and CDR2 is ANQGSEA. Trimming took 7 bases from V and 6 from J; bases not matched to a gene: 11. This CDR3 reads CSGGQRGTGEQYF. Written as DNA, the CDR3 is TGCAGCGGCGGGCAGCGGGGGACGGGCGAGCAGTACTTC.

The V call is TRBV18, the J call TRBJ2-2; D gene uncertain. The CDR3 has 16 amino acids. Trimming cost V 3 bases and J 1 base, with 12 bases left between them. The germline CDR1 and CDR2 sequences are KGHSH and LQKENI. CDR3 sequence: CASSPPEKRNTGELFF. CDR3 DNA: TGTGCCAGCTCACCGCCGGAGAAGCGGAACACCGGGGAGCTGTTTTTT.